This TCR beta chain was sequenced for a study of CD4 and CD8 cells across lung adenocarcinoma regions. Germline V lookup: CDR1 ENHRY, CDR2 SYGVKD. The trim removed 6 bases at V and 8 bases at J, leaving 14 bases unmatched. The CDR3 length is 16 residues. Samples came from patients with localized non-small cell lung adenocarcinoma. MiXCR was run by TCRdb on the PCR reads, yielding one entry per CDR3 protein. The table records 3,000 to 4,500 distinct CDR3 sequences, roughly half of them present only once. This receptor was taken from a female donor with lung adenocarcinoma. The CD4 and CD8 labels of this study may be unreliable. V is TRBV10-3 and J is TRBJ2-1, with 9 bases that match TRBD1. The sequencing sample was made of CD4+ T cells from the margin of a lung tumor. CDR3 DNA sequence: TGTGCCATCAGCACCTTCACAGGGGGCGCATTCCATGAGCAGTTCTTC. Its translation is CAISTFTGGAFHEQFF.